A selection of T cell receptor beta chains follows, all from one sample in a study of T-cell reconstitution after alpha-beta-depleted transplantation in children. TCRdb re-analysed the PCR reads in MiXCR, keeping a single row per CDR3 protein. This table holds roughly 420,000 distinct CDR3 sequences, roughly 15% found once. The sample consisted of PBMCs, mostly from graft donor cells, taken 360 days after TCRalphabeta/CD19-depleted stem cell transplant. The source is a boy under two years old who had a stem cell transplant for Wiskott-Aldrich syndrome, so the T cells may come from the graft donor. Both conserved end residues are part of each CDR3. The order of the fields is D gene, clone size, J gene, V gene, CDR3 protein, CDR3 DNA. The D gene is left open where the match is weak. Clone size is shown for a subset of rows, as once, few, many or a class of expanded clone.

D gene: NA; clone size: few; J gene: TRBJ2-3; V gene: TRBV20-1; CDR3 protein: CSARLLPETGTSTDTQYF; CDR3 DNA: TGCAGTGCTAGGTTACTGCCCGAGACAGGGACTAGCACAGATACGCAGTATTTT
D gene: NA; clone size: few; J gene: TRBJ2-7; V gene: TRBV7-2; CDR3 protein: CASSLVGLLAYEQYF; CDR3 DNA: TGTGCCAGCAGCTTAGTAGGCCTTTTAGCCTACGAGCAGTACTTC
D gene: NA; clone size: NA; J gene: TRBJ2-5; V gene: TRBV28; CDR3 protein: CASSLAMSETQYF; CDR3 DNA: TGTGCCAGCAGTTTAGCGATGTCAGAGACCCAGTACTTC
D gene: NA; clone size: once; J gene: TRBJ2-5; V gene: TRBV30; CDR3 protein: CAWREKGKKETQYF; CDR3 DNA: TGTGCCTGGAGAGAAAAGGGGAAGAAGGAGACCCAGTACTTC
D gene: TRBD2; clone size: NA; J gene: TRBJ2-1; V gene: TRBV3-1; CDR3 protein: CASSHLQREGYNEQFF; CDR3 DNA: TGTGCCAGCAGCCATCTCCAGCGGGAGGGATACAATGAGCAGTTCTTC
D gene: NA; clone size: few; J gene: TRBJ2-7; V gene: TRBV7-9; CDR3 protein: CASSLGWTYEQYF; CDR3 DNA: TGTGCCAGCAGCTTAGGTTGGACCTACGAGCAGTACTTC
D gene: TRBD1; clone size: once; J gene: TRBJ2-7; V gene: TRBV13; CDR3 protein: CASSPWGQGLYEQYF; CDR3 DNA: TGTGCCAGCAGCCCGTGGGGACAGGGGCTCTACGAGCAGTACTTC
D gene: TRBD2; clone size: few; J gene: TRBJ2-1; V gene: TRBV15; CDR3 protein: CATTPGLANEQFF; CDR3 DNA: TGTGCCACCACCCCGGGACTAGCTAATGAGCAGTTCTTC
D gene: NA; clone size: NA; J gene: TRBJ2-7; V gene: TRBV5-1; CDR3 protein: CASSLEGSLSYEQYF; CDR3 DNA: TGCGCCAGCAGCTTGGAGGGGAGTTTGTCATACGAGCAGTACTTC
D gene: TRBD1; clone size: few; J gene: TRBJ2-1; V gene: TRBV6-1; CDR3 protein: CASSGAGGWGEQFF; CDR3 DNA: TGTGCCAGCAGTGGGGCAGGGGGATGGGGTGAGCAGTTCTTC
D gene: NA; clone size: NA; J gene: TRBJ2-2; V gene: TRBV12-3/TRBV12-4; CDR3 protein: CASSFGRRNGTGELFF; CDR3 DNA: TGTGCCAGCAGTTTTGGGAGGAGGAACGGTACCGGGGAGCTGTTTTTT
D gene: NA; clone size: NA; J gene: TRBJ2-3; V gene: TRBV6-5; CDR3 protein: CASSLPDSTDTQYF; CDR3 DNA: TGTGCCAGCAGTCTACCAGACAGCACAGATACGCAGTATTTT
D gene: NA; clone size: NA; J gene: TRBJ1-2; V gene: TRBV18; CDR3 protein: CASSPDRPHYGYTF; CDR3 DNA: TGTGCCAGCTCACCGGACAGACCCCACTATGGCTACACCTTC
D gene: NA; clone size: NA; J gene: TRBJ2-7; V gene: TRBV2; CDR3 protein: CASTKEATIYEQYF; CDR3 DNA: TGTGCCAGCACAAAGGAGGCAACCATCTACGAGCAGTACTTC
D gene: NA; clone size: NA; J gene: TRBJ2-5; V gene: TRBV3-1; CDR3 protein: CASSFRRVGETQYF; CDR3 DNA: TGTGCCAGCAGCTTCAGGAGGGTTGGGGAGACCCAGTACTTC
D gene: NA; clone size: few; J gene: TRBJ2-7; V gene: TRBV5-5; CDR3 protein: CASSPNGRSSYEQYF; CDR3 DNA: TGTGCCAGCAGCCCAAATGGAAGGAGCTCCTACGAGCAGTACTTC
D gene: NA; clone size: NA; J gene: TRBJ1-5; V gene: TRBV5-1; CDR3 protein: CASSLLGDQPQHF; CDR3 DNA: TGCGCCAGCAGCTTGTTGGGGGATCAGCCCCAGCATTTT
D gene: TRBD2; clone size: NA; J gene: TRBJ2-5; V gene: TRBV11-1; CDR3 protein: CASSLRRLSTSGGKETQYF; CDR3 DNA: TGTGCCAGCAGCTTACGTCGGCTCTCGACTAGCGGGGGGAAGGAGACCCAGTACTTC
D gene: NA; clone size: NA; J gene: TRBJ2-3; V gene: TRBV24-1; CDR3 protein: CATSGEGRGRTDTQYF; CDR3 DNA: TGTGCCACCAGTGGTGAGGGGCGCGGAAGGACAGATACGCAGTATTTT
D gene: NA; clone size: NA; J gene: TRBJ2-7; V gene: TRBV5-1; CDR3 protein: CASRDNTYEQYF; CDR3 DNA: TGCGCCAGCAGGGACAACACCTACGAGCAGTACTTC
D gene: NA; clone size: few; J gene: TRBJ2-3; V gene: TRBV4-1; CDR3 protein: CASSQVRAIDTQYF; CDR3 DNA: TGCGCCAGCAGCCAAGTTCGGGCGATAGATACGCAGTATTTT
D gene: NA; clone size: many; J gene: TRBJ2-1; V gene: TRBV7-7; CDR3 protein: CASSLGVVASYNEQFF; CDR3 DNA: TGTGCCAGCAGCTTAGGGGTAGTAGCGTCCTACAATGAGCAGTTCTTC
D gene: NA; clone size: NA; J gene: TRBJ2-7; V gene: TRBV20-1; CDR3 protein: CSARDGAGREQYF; CDR3 DNA: TGCAGTGCTAGAGATGGGGCGGGACGGGAGCAGTACTTC
D gene: TRBD2; clone size: many; J gene: TRBJ2-4; V gene: TRBV20-1; CDR3 protein: CSARDLMTSGRAGAKNIQYF; CDR3 DNA: TGCAGTGCTAGAGACCTAATGACTAGCGGGAGGGCGGGGGCCAAAAACATTCAGTACTTC
D gene: NA; clone size: NA; J gene: TRBJ2-5; V gene: TRBV11-2; CDR3 protein: CASSLELALQETQYF; CDR3 DNA: TGTGCCAGCAGCTTAGAACTAGCTCTGCAAGAGACCCAGTACTTC
D gene: NA; clone size: few; J gene: TRBJ2-1; V gene: TRBV4-3; CDR3 protein: CASSKDFTRANEQFF; CDR3 DNA: TGCGCCAGCAGCAAAGACTTCACTAGAGCCAATGAGCAGTTCTTC
D gene: NA; clone size: many; J gene: TRBJ2-1; V gene: TRBV18; CDR3 protein: CASSPRMGRGGNNEQFF; CDR3 DNA: TGTGCCAGCTCACCACGAATGGGCAGGGGAGGGAACAATGAGCAGTTCTTC
D gene: NA; clone size: few; J gene: TRBJ2-2; V gene: TRBV18; CDR3 protein: CASSHKDTGELFF; CDR3 DNA: TGTGCCAGCTCACACAAGGACACCGGGGAGCTGTTTTTT
D gene: NA; clone size: few; J gene: TRBJ1-1; V gene: TRBV27; CDR3 protein: CASYYSRDKEAFF; CDR3 DNA: TGTGCCAGTTATTATTCCCGGGACAAAGAAGCTTTCTTT
D gene: NA; clone size: NA; J gene: TRBJ2-3; V gene: TRBV3-1; CDR3 protein: CASSLSQLASTDTQYF; CDR3 DNA: TGTGCCAGCAGCCTAAGTCAACTAGCTAGCACAGATACGCAGTATTTT
D gene: NA; clone size: NA; J gene: TRBJ1-1; V gene: TRBV6-1; CDR3 protein: CASSEAWVGGTEAFF; CDR3 DNA: TGTGCCAGCAGTGAAGCATGGGTAGGTGGCACTGAAGCTTTCTTT
D gene: NA; clone size: NA; J gene: TRBJ2-4; V gene: TRBV6-2/TRBV6-3; CDR3 protein: CASSTTLKVRKLQYF; CDR3 DNA: TGTGCCAGCAGTACCACACTTAAAGTCCGGAAACTTCAGTACTTC
D gene: NA; clone size: NA; J gene: TRBJ2-6; V gene: TRBV4-3; CDR3 protein: CASSQEEGGANVLTF; CDR3 DNA: TGCGCCAGCAGCCAAGAGGAGGGGGGGGCCAACGTCCTGACTTTC
D gene: TRBD2; clone size: few; J gene: TRBJ2-3; V gene: TRBV20-1; CDR3 protein: CSATSRLAASTDTQYF; CDR3 DNA: TGCAGTGCAACCAGTAGACTAGCGGCTAGCACAGATACGCAGTATTTT
D gene: TRBD2; clone size: few; J gene: TRBJ2-3; V gene: TRBV5-1; CDR3 protein: CASSISGTSGTSGTDTQYF; CDR3 DNA: TGCGCCAGCAGCATTTCCGGGACTAGCGGGACTTCTGGCACAGATACGCAGTATTTT